The rows below give T cell receptor beta chains drawn from one sample of a study of blood T cells in healthy people across ages. TCRdb redid the calling of the 5' RACE reads with MiXCR, one entry per CDR3 protein. This table has roughly 570,000 distinct CDR3 sequences, 25% to 30% appearing once. Sequenced: blood. These receptors were obtained from a woman aged 70-85 years in good health. The CDR3 runs from the conserved cysteine through the conserved F or W. A D gene is named only where the DNA matches it firmly. Rows may omit the clone size; those that give it use once, few, many or a size class.

d_gene	len	abundance	j_gene	v_gene	CDR3nt	CDR3aa
NA	17	few	TRBJ2-6	TRBV4-3	TGCGCCAGCAACCAAGATAGGGCGGGGTCTGGGGCCAACGTCCTGACTTTC	CASNQDRAGSGANVLTF
NA	16	few	TRBJ2-7	TRBV5-1	TGCGCCAGCAGCTTGTTACCCTCCCGGACAACCTACGAGCAGTACTTC	CASSLLPSRTTYEQYF
NA	15	NA	TRBJ2-1	TRBV23-1	TGCGCCAGCAGTCAATCGCGATGGGGGGACGATGAGCAGTTCTTC	CASSQSRWGDDEQFF
TRBD1	18	few	TRBJ2-2	TRBV24-1	TGTGCCACCAGTGATGGACCTGACAGGGCCGCGAACACCGGGGAGCTGTTTTTT	CATSDGPDRAANTGELFF
NA	14	few	TRBJ1-1	TRBV9	TGTGCCAGCAGCGCCACGGATCCGAACACTGAAGCTTTCTTT	CASSATDPNTEAFF
NA	11	few	TRBJ2-3	TRBV21-1	TGTGCCATCCAGCTGACAGATACGCAGTATTTT	CAIQLTDTQYF
TRBD1	15	NA	TRBJ1-4	TRBV20-1	TGCAGTGCTTCCCCCGGGACAGGGGATGATGAAAAACTGTTTTTT	CSASPGTGDDEKLFF
NA	13	few	TRBJ2-5	TRBV7-3	TGTGCCAGCAGCTTAAGTCCCGACGGGACCCAGTACTTC	CASSLSPDGTQYF
NA	16	NA	TRBJ1-5	TRBV12-3/TRBV12-4	TGTGCCAGCAGCGGGGGAGCTCAGGGCGCCAGGCAGCCCCAGCATTTT	CASSGGAQGARQPQHF
NA	16	few	TRBJ2-6	TRBV3-1	TGTGCCAGCAGCCTCCTACAGGGCGCTGGGGCCAACGTCCTGACTTTC	CASSLLQGAGANVLTF
NA	13	few	TRBJ2-5	TRBV29-1	TGCAGCGACCAAACAGGAGGTGGAGAGACCCAGTACTTC	CSDQTGGGETQYF
NA	15	few	TRBJ2-3	TRBV7-2	TGTGCCAGCAGCTTAGAAGGGGTGGATACAGATACGCAGTATTTT	CASSLEGVDTDTQYF
TRBD2	14	NA	TRBJ2-5	TRBV7-9	TGTGCCAGCAGGATGACTAGCGGGGTGGAGACCCAGTACTTC	CASRMTSGVETQYF
TRBD2	15	many	TRBJ2-5	TRBV5-1	TGCGCCAGCAGCCAGCTTGGGACTAGTGAAGAGACCCAGTACTTC	CASSQLGTSEETQYF
NA	15	NA	TRBJ2-5	TRBV6-5	TGTGCCAGCAGAGAGTCCCCAGGAAAGGGGGAGACCCAGTACTTC	CASRESPGKGETQYF
NA	15	NA	TRBJ2-3	TRBV4-1	TGCGCCAGCAGCCAAGATGGAGCCCGCACAGATACGCAGTATTTT	CASSQDGARTDTQYF
TRBD2	16	NA	TRBJ2-3	TRBV7-9	TGTGCCAGCAGCCGCTTTCCAGCGGGGGCTCCAGATACGCAGTATTTT	CASSRFPAGAPDTQYF
NA	13	NA	TRBJ1-1	TRBV4-3	TGCGCCAGCAGCCAAGATCTCGGGGATGTCTCTTTCTTT	CASSQDLGDVSFF
NA	14	NA	TRBJ2-5	TRBV6-2/TRBV6-3	TGTGCCAGCAGGGGCGGACTCCCCCGAGAGACCCAGTACTTC	CASRGGLPRETQYF
NA	15	few	TRBJ1-3	TRBV5-5	TGTGCCAGCAGATACGACCCAGCCTCTGGAAACACCATATATTTT	CASRYDPASGNTIYF
TRBD1	13	NA	TRBJ2-7	TRBV2	TGTGCCAGCAGTGGGGGACAGAGGAGCGAGCAGTACTTC	CASSGGQRSEQYF
TRBD1	15	NA	TRBJ2-2	TRBV12-3/TRBV12-4	TGTGCCAGCAGCCCCTGGACAGGATCCACCGGGGAGCTGTTTTTT	CASSPWTGSTGELFF
NA	12	few	TRBJ2-7	TRBV3-1	TGTGCCAGCAGCTCTGTCGGGGACGAGCAGTACTTC	CASSSVGDEQYF
NA	16	few	TRBJ2-5	TRBV2	TGTGCCAGCATTCGGCAGGGCCTGATAAATGGAGAGACCCAGTACTTC	CASIRQGLINGETQYF
NA	16	few	TRBJ1-5	TRBV6-2/TRBV6-3	TGTGCCAGCAGTCCTACGCTCGGGCGGGGCAATCAGCCCCAGCATTTT	CASSPTLGRGNQPQHF
NA	13	NA	TRBJ2-1	TRBV9	TGTGCCAGCAGCTCGCGGGTGGGGAATGAGCAGTTCTTC	CASSSRVGNEQFF
TRBD2	16	NA	TRBJ2-5	TRBV20-1	TGCGGTGCCAGCCCTGGTGGGCGGGGGGGCCTGGAGACCCAGTACTTC	CGASPGGRGGLETQYF
TRBD1	16	NA	TRBJ1-4	TRBV12-3/TRBV12-4	TGTGCCAGCAGACCAAGACAGGGATGGGCTAATGAAAAACTGTTTTTT	CASRPRQGWANEKLFF
NA	16	NA	TRBJ2-5	TRBV7-2	TGTGCCAGCAGCTTAGTTTGGCGGGGTTCTGGAGAGACCCAGTACTTC	CASSLVWRGSGETQYF
TRBD1	15	few	TRBJ1-1	TRBV4-3	TGCGCCAGCAGCCAAGATCCCGCAGGGGGCACTGAAGCTTTCTTT	CASSQDPAGGTEAFF
TRBD1	16	NA	TRBJ2-6	TRBV10-3	TGTGCCATCAGTCGATTGACAGGGTCCGGGGCCAACGTCCTGACTTTC	CAISRLTGSGANVLTF
NA	12	few	TRBJ2-1	TRBV29-1	TGCAGCGTTGACAAGGGGACCGATGAGCAGTTCTTC	CSVDKGTDEQFF
TRBD1	14	few	TRBJ1-2	TRBV7-9	TGTGCCAGCAGCTTAGGGGCAGGGGGCTATGGCTACACCTTC	CASSLGAGGYGYTF
NA	14	few	TRBJ2-7	TRBV6-5	TGTGCCAGCAGTTACGTTGGGGCTACCTACGAGCAGTACTTC	CASSYVGATYEQYF
TRBD1	16	NA	TRBJ2-3	TRBV7-9	TGTGCCAGCAGCTTAAGGGGGGACAGGGGGACAGATACGCAGTATTTT	CASSLRGDRGTDTQYF
TRBD1	17	NA	TRBJ2-5	TRBV11-3	TGTGCCAGCAGCCTGCCGAGGGGGACAGCGCATACAGAGACCCAGTACTTC	CASSLPRGTAHTETQYF
NA	15	few	TRBJ2-5	TRBV18	TGTGCCAGCTCACGGTCCCAGGGACTCCAAGAGACCCAGTACTTC	CASSRSQGLQETQYF
TRBD2	17	NA	TRBJ2-5	TRBV7-2	TGTGCCAGCAGCCCCGGGACGCGGGGGGGCCGACAAGAGACCCAGTACTTC	CASSPGTRGGRQETQYF
TRBD1	13	NA	TRBJ2-4	TRBV20-1	TGCAGTGCTGGTGGGACAGGGTGGAACATTCAGTACTTC	CSAGGTGWNIQYF
NA	15	NA	TRBJ1-2	TRBV7-9	TGTGCCAGCAGCTTATCCGGCGGGGCGCCGGATGGCTACACCTTC	CASSLSGGAPDGYTF
NA	13	NA	TRBJ2-7	TRBV30	TGTGCCTGGAGTAGAGGGAGTTCCCACGAGCAGTACTTC	CAWSRGSSHEQYF
NA	16	NA	TRBJ2-5	TRBV3-1	TGTGCCAGCAGCCAAGAGGGCCGAGGGAATAAAGAGACCCAGTACTTC	CASSQEGRGNKETQYF
TRBD1	16	NA	TRBJ1-5	TRBV27	TGTGCCAGCAGTCCGTGGACAGGGGGAACGGATCAGCCCCAGCATTTT	CASSPWTGGTDQPQHF
NA	15	NA	TRBJ1-4	TRBV6-5	TGTGCCAGCAGTCGCTACAGGGTTAGGGATGAAAAACTGTTTTTT	CASSRYRVRDEKLFF
NA	12	NA	TRBJ1-3	TRBV3-1	TGTGCCAGCAGCCAAGAGAGGGGCACCATATATTTT	CASSQERGTIYF
NA	13	few	TRBJ2-1	TRBV9	TGTGCCAGCAGCGTAGGTAGCCACAATGAGCAGTTCTTC	CASSVGSHNEQFF
NA	14	NA	TRBJ2-7	TRBV7-9	TGTGCCAGCACGAGAACAGGACCTGCCTACGAGCAGTACTTC	CASTRTGPAYEQYF
NA	13	few	TRBJ1-4	TRBV6-1	TGTGCCAGCGCGTTTTCGGTGGGTGAAAAACTGTTTTTT	CASAFSVGEKLFF
NA	14	NA	TRBJ2-7	TRBV5-1	TGCGCCAGCAGCGACCAGGGACCGTCCTACGAGCAGTACTTC	CASSDQGPSYEQYF
NA	18	NA	TRBJ2-6	TRBV11-2	TGTGCCAGCAGCTTAGCCCCCCGGGGGCGCGCTGGGGCCAACGTCCTGACTTTC	CASSLAPRGRAGANVLTF
NA	14	NA	TRBJ1-2	TRBV20-1	TGCAGTGCCGGTGACGGACGCCCTAACTATGGCTACACCTTC	CSAGDGRPNYGYTF
NA	15	few	TRBJ2-5	TRBV5-1	TGCGCCAGCAGCCCGGGACATAACCAACAAGAGACCCAGTACTTC	CASSPGHNQQETQYF
TRBD2	14	many	TRBJ2-7	TRBV7-2	TGTGCCAGCAGCCCGACGGGGGGGCCCTACGAGCAGTACTTC	CASSPTGGPYEQYF